The 19 T cell receptor beta chains below come from one sample, sequenced in a study of blood T cell repertoires in COVID-19. Profiling relied on immunoSEQ multiplex PCR, and the TCRdb table lists in-frame clones only, not all of them. The table includes more than 85,000 clones, 84% detected once. The sample taken for sequencing was peripheral blood. The source is a man aged 35 to 55 with active or convalescent COVID-19.

This chain connects TRBV10-3 to TRBJ2-1; the D gene is possibly TRBD1 (7 bases). Germline CDR1 reads ENHRY; CDR2 reads SYGVKD. The CDR3 extends over 14 amino acids. With 11 bases removed from V and 9 bases from J, the gap between germline ends came to 23 bases. The chain's CDR3 is CAVDGQAGGSEQFF. In DNA form, the CDR3 reads TGTGCCGTCGACGGACAGGCCGGAGGGAGTGAGCAGTTCTTC.

A single count supports this clone. The chain couples TRBV5-4 to TRBJ1-2, with D perhaps matching TRBD1 (6 bases). This CDR3 spans 13 amino acids. Trimming cost V 3 bases and J 4 bases, with 10 bases left between them. Germline V CDR1 and CDR2: SGHNT, YYREEE (reference sequence). The CDR3 bases are TGTGCCAGCAGCTCGGACAGTTTCTATGGCTACACCTTC. Translating gives CASSSDSFYGYTF.

This chain joins TRBV19 and TRBJ1-1, with no clear D. Trimming took 7 bases from V and 1 from J, leaving 7 bases between them. Germline CDR1 is LNHDA and CDR2 is SQIVND (reference sequence). CDR3 length equals 12 residues. The CDR3 reads CASNQANTEAFF. CDR3 sequence (DNA): TGTGCCAGTAATCAGGCGAACACTGAAGCTTTCTTT.

The V call is TRBV5-1, the J call TRBJ2-5; D remains unclear. Germline V gene data show CDR1 as SGHRS and CDR2 as YFSETQ. This CDR3 comprises 13 residues. V was clipped by 0 bases and J by 1 base, with 4 bases between them. The CDR3 DNA reads as TGCGCCAGCAGCTTGGAGCGCCAAGAGACCCAGTACTTC. As protein: CASSLERQETQYF.

The chain uses TRBV18 and TRBJ1-4; 9 bases line up with TRBD1. Germline loops: CDR1 KGHSH, CDR2 LQKENI. J gave up 5 bases and V 4 bases, and 5 bases lay outside the gene matches. There are 15 residues in the CDR3. Written as DNA, the CDR3 is TGTGCCAGCTCACTTTCGACAGGGGGAAATGAAAAACTGTTTTTT. It specifies CASSLSTGGNEKLFF. Complete variable domain (other parts from reference TRBV18 and TRBJ1-4): NAGVMQNPRHLVRRRGQEARLRCSPMKGHSHVYWYRQLPEEGLKFMVYLQKENIIDESGMPKERFSAEFPKEGPSILRIQQVVRGDSAAYFCASSLSTGGNEKLFFGSGTQLSVL.

This chain uses TRBV30 with TRBJ1-2, with TRBD1 as a possible D gene (5 bases). The CDR3 covers 14 residues. The V and J ends lost 5 bases and 2 bases respectively, with 15 bases between them. Germline V gene data show CDR1 as GTSNPN and CDR2 as SVGIG (reference sequence). The CDR3 DNA follows: TGTGCCTGGTTCCTTGGACACGCGAACTATGGCTACACCTTC. As protein: CAWFLGHANYGYTF.

The chain employs TRBV20-1 and TRBJ2-7; D remains unclear. In germline, CDR1 is DFQATT, CDR2 SNEGSKA (reference sequence). V lost 3 bases, J lost 4 bases, and 7 bases lay in between. This CDR3 has 11 amino acids. CDR3: CSASDSYEQYF. The CDR3 region has the DNA TGCAGTGCTAGCGACTCTTACGAGCAGTACTTC.

CDR3 in DNA: TGTGCCAGCCAAGACAGGGGGAACACCGGGGAGCTGTTTTTT. Translating gives CASQDRGNTGELFF. This sequence joins TRBV9 and TRBJ2-2; 8 nucleotides line up with TRBD1. CDR1 SGDLS and CDR2 YYNGEE come from the germline V gene. J gave up 1 base and V 7 bases, and 3 bases lay outside the gene matches. This CDR3 contains 14 residues.

The chain is built from TRBV5-1 and TRBJ2-3; 7 positions match TRBD2. The CDR3 has 14 amino acids. V trimming: 3 bases; J trimming: 5 bases; junction bases outside the gene matches: 6. Germline CDR1 and CDR2: SGHRS and YFSETQ. The CDR3 DNA is TGCGCCAGCAGCTGGACTAGTGTGGGAGATACGCAGTATTTT. Protein product: CASSWTSVGDTQYF. Full variable domain (outside the CDR3, taken from reference TRBV5-1 and TRBJ2-3): KAGVTQTPRYLIKTRGQQVTLSCSPISGHRSVSWYQQTPGQGLQFLFEYFSETQRNKGNFPGRFSGRQFSNSRSEMNVSTLELGDSALYLCASSWTSVGDTQYFGPGTRLTVL.

J is TRBJ1-1 and V is TRBV7-3, with 7 bases lining up with TRBD1. V shed 6 bases, J shed 4 bases, and the junction held 8 bases outside the gene matches. This CDR3 region has 14 residues. Germline V gives CDR1 SGHTA, CDR2 FQGTGA. In DNA, the CDR3 is TGTGCCAGCAGTTTACAGGGGAGGGGCACTGAAGCTTTCTTT. This sequence encodes CASSLQGRGTEAFF.

The rearrangement uses TRBV3-1 (or the pseudogene TRBV3-2) and TRBJ2-1; D perhaps matches TRBD1 (6 bases). Germline CDR1 is LGHDT and CDR2 is YNNKEL (reference sequence). The CDR3 is 14 amino acids. Trimming removed 3 bases at V and 6 bases at J, with 12 bases between. The CDR3 sequence is CASSHWTVGNEQFF. The CDR3 DNA follows: TGTGCCAGCAGCCACTGGACAGTCGGCAATGAGCAGTTCTTC.

This CDR3 is CASSWISGGSYNEQFF. The DNA of the CDR3 is TGTGCCAGCAGCTGGATTAGCGGGGGGTCCTACAATGAGCAGTTCTTC. V gene TRBV7-2 combines with J gene TRBJ2-1; 10 bases map to TRBD2. This CDR3 comprises 16 residues. V was pared by 4 bases and J by 1 base, with 4 bases of the junction left unmatched. The germline V gene encodes CDR1 SGHTA and CDR2 FQGNSA.

This rearrangement joins TRBV14 to TRBJ2-3, with TRBD2 identical over 8 bases. CDR3 length equals 13 residues. J gave up 6 bases and V 4 bases, and 3 bases lay outside the gene matches. CDR1 SGHDN and CDR2 FVKESK come from the germline V gene. CDR3 amino acids: CASSPRGGDTQYF. CDR3 nucleotides: TGTGCCAGCAGCCCTCGCGGGGGGGATACGCAGTATTTT.

V and J are TRBV10-2 and TRBJ1-2, with D maybe TRBD1 (6 bases). Germline-derived CDR1 and CDR2 are WSHSY and SAAADI. The CDR3 totals 16 residues. V was cut by 0 bases and J by 3 bases, with 14 bases left in between. The CDR3 sequence is CASSESGHRGDYGYTF. The CDR3 nucleotides are TGCGCCAGCAGTGAGTCGGGACATCGGGGGGACTATGGCTACACCTTC.

The chain carries TRBV6-5 and TRBJ2-5, with TRBD1 identical over 7 bases. The V gene end was trimmed by 7 bases and the J gene end by 6 bases; junction bases not matched to a gene: 8. Germline loops: CDR1 MNHEY, CDR2 SVGAGI. The CDR3 loop spans 13 amino acids. The CDR3 loop reads CASNDRVGKTQYF. CDR3 DNA: TGTGCCAGCAACGACAGGGTTGGGAAGACCCAGTACTTC.

J is TRBJ1-2 and V is TRBV12-3 or TRBV12-4; D not certain. The germline V and J ends were trimmed by 5 bases and 2 bases, with 9 bases remaining between them. The CDR3 length is 13 residues. This chain's CDR3 is CASSHTSNYGYTF. The DNA of the CDR3 is TGTGCCAGCAGTCACACATCGAACTATGGCTACACCTTC.

The chain carries TRBV9 and TRBJ2-3, with no clear D. Germline CDR1 and CDR2: SGDLS and YYNGEE. Trimming left V 0 bases short and J 5 bases short, with 4 bases between. The CDR3 is made up of 12 amino acids. CDR3 sequence reads: CASSVAGDTQYF. CDR3 nucleotides: TGTGCCAGCAGCGTAGCCGGAGATACGCAGTATTTT.

J is TRBJ2-7 and V is TRBV10-3; D unresolved. Germline V gives CDR1 ENHRY, CDR2 SYGVKD. This CDR3 region has 14 residues. Trimming removed 5 bases at V and 3 bases at J, with 14 bases between. CDR3 nucleotide sequence: TGTGCCATCAGTCATAATGAGGCTCTCTACGAGCAGTACTTC. Protein product: CAISHNEALYEQYF.

This clone was detected only once. The chain recombines TRBV24-1 with TRBJ1-5; maybe TRBD1 (6 bases). The CDR3 length is 15 residues. The V and J ends lost 3 bases and 6 bases respectively, with 14 bases between them. The germline V gene has CDR1 KGHDR and CDR2 SFDVKD. Here the CDR3 DNA reads TGTGCCACCAGTGATAGTACAGGGCCCCCTCAGCCCCAGCATTTT. Protein: CATSDSTGPPQPQHF.